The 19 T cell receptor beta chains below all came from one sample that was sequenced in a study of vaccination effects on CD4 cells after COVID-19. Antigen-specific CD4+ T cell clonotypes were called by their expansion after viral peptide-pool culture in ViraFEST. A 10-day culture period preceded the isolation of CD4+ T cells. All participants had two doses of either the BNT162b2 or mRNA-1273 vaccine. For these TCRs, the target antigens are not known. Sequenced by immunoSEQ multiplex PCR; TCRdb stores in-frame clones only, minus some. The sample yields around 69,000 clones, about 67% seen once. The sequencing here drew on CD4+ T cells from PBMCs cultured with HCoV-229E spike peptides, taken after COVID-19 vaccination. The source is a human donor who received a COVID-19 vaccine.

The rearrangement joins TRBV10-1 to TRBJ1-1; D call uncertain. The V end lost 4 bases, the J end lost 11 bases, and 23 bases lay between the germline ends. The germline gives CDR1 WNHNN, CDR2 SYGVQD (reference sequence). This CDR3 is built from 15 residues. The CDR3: CASSGGSGVTFKAFF. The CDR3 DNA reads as TGCGCCAGCAGTGGAGGGAGCGGAGTGACTTTTAAGGCTTTCTTT.

CDR3 in amino acids: CASRPAGTGWNEQFF. The CDR3 nucleotides read TGTGCCAGCAGACCCGCCGGGACAGGGTGGAATGAGCAGTTCTTC. V and J are TRBV5-4 and TRBJ2-1, with 9 bases fitting TRBD1. This CDR3 comprises 15 residues. Germline assignment: CDR1 SGHNT and CDR2 YYREEE (reference sequence). J gave up 7 bases and V 5 bases, and 10 bases lay outside the gene matches.

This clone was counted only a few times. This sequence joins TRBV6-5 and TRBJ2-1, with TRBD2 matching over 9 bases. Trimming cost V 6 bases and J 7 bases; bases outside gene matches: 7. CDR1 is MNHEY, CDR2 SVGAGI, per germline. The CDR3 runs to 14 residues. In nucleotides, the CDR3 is TGTGCCAGCAGGAATAGCGGGGGAGCGAATGAGCAGTTCTTC. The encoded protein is CASRNSGGANEQFF.

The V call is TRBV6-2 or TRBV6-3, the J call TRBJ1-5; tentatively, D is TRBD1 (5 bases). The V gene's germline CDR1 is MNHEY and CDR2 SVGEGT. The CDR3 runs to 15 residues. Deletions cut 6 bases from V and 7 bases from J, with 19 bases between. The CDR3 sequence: CASSPAPWGRQPQHF. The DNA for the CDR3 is TGTGCCAGCAGCCCTGCCCCTTGGGGGAGGCAGCCCCAGCATTTT.

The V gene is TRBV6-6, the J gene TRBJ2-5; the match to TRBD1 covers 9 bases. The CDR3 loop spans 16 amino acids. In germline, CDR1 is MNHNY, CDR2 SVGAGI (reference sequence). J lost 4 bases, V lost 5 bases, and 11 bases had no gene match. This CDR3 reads CASSRIPTGGGETQYF. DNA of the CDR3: TGTGCCAGCAGTCGAATACCGACAGGGGGTGGAGAGACCCAGTACTTC.

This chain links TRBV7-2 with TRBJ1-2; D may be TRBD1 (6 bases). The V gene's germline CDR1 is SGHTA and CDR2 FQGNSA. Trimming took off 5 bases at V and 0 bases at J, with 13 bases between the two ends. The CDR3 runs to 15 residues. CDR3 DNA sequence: TGTGCCAGCAGCCTAACAGGGCGGACTAACTATGGCTACACCTTC. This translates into CASSLTGRTNYGYTF.

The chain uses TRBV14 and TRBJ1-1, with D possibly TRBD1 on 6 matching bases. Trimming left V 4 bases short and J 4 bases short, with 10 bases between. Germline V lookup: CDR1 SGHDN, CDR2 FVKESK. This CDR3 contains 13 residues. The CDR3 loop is CASSLGGGTEAFF. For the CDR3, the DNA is TGTGCCAGCAGCCTAGGGGGGGGCACTGAAGCTTTCTTT.

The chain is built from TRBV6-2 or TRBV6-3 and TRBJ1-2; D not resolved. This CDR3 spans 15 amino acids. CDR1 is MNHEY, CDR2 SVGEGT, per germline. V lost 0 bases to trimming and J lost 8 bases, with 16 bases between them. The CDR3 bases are TGTGCCAGCAGTTACTCGAAGGACGGTGGTGTCGGCTACACCTTC. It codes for CASSYSKDGGVGYTF.

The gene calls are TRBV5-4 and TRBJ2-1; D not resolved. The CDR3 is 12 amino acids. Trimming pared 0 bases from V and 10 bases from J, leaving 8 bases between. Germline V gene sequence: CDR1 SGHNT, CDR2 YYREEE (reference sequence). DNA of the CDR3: TGTGCCAGCAGCTTGGAGTCGAGGGAGCAGTTCTTC. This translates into CASSLESREQFF. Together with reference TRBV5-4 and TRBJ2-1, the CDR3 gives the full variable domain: ETGVTQSPTHLIKTRGQQVTLRCSSQSGHNTVSWYQQALGQGPQFIFQYYREEENGRGNFPPRFSGLQFPNYSSELNVNALELDDSALYLCASSLESREQFFGPGTRLTVL.

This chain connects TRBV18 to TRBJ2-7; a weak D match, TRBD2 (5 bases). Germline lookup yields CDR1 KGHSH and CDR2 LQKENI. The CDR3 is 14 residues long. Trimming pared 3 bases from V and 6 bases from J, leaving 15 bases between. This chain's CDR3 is CASSPNGREGEQYV. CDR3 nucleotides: TGTGCCAGCTCACCGAACGGACGGGAAGGCGAGCAGTACGTC.

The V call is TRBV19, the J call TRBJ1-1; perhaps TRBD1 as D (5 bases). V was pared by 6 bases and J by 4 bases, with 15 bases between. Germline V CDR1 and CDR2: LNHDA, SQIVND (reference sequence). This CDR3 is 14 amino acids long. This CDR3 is CASSLPGGGTEAFF. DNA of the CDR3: TGTGCCAGTAGCTTACCCGGGGGAGGCACTGAAGCTTTCTTT.

The CDR3 nucleotides read TGCGCCAGCAGCCAAGCCGGGGCAGCGGGGGGGAAAGATACGCAGTATTTT. Translation gives CASSQAGAAGGKDTQYF. The gene calls are TRBV4-3 and TRBJ2-3, with 10 bases lining up with TRBD2. Germline trimming cut 1 base from V and 5 bases from J; bases unmatched to any gene: 9. Per germline, CDR1 LGHNA and CDR2 YSLEER. The CDR3 loop spans 17 amino acids.

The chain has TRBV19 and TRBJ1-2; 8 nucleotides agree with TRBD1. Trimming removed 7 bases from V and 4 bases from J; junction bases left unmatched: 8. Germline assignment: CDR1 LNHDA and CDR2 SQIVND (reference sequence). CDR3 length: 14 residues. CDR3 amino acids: CASTGDRWSYGYTF. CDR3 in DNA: TGTGCCAGTACCGGGGACAGGTGGTCCTATGGCTACACCTTC.

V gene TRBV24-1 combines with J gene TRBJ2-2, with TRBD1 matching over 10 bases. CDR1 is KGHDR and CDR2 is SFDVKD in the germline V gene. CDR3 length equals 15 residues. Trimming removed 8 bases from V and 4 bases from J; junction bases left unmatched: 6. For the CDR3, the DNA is TGTGCCACCATGGGACAGGGGTCGGGCACCGGGGAGCTGTTTTTT. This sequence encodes CATMGQGSGTGELFF.

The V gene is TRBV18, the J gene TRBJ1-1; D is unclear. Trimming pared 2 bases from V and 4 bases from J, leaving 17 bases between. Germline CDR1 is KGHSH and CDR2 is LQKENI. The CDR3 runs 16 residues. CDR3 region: CASSPTGLNMGTEAFF. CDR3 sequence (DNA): TGTGCCAGCTCACCAACGGGCCTCAACATGGGCACTGAAGCTTTCTTT.

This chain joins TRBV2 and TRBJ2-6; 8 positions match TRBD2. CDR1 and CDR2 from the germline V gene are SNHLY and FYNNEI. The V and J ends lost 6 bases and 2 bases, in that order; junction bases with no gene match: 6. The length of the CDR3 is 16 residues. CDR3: CASRLLTSAGANVLTF. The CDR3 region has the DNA TGTGCCAGCAGACTCCTGACTAGCGCTGGGGCCAACGTCCTGACTTTC.

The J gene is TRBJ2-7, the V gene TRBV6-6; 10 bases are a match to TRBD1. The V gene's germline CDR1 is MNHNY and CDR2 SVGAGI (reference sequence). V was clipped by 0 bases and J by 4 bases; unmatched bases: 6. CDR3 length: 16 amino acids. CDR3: CASSYSKGQGWYEQYV. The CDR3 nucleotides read TGTGCCAGCAGTTACTCGAAGGGACAGGGGTGGTACGAGCAGTACGTC.

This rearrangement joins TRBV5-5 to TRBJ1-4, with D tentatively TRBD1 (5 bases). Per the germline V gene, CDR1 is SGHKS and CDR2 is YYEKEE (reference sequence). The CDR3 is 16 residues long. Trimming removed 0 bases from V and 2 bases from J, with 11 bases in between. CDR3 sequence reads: CASSLVPGSTNEKLFF. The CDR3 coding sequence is TGTGCCAGCAGCTTGGTTCCAGGGTCGACTAATGAAAAACTGTTTTTT. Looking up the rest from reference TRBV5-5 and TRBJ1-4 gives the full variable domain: DAGVTQSPTHLIKTRGQQVTLRCSPISGHKSVSWYQQVLGQGPQFIFQYYEKEERGRGNFPDRFSARQFPNYSSELNVNALLLGDSALYLCASSLVPGSTNEKLFFGSGTQLSVL.

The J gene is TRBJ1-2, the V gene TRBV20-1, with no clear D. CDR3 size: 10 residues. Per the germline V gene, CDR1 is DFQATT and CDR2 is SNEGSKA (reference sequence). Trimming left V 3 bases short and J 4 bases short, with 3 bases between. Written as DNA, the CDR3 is TGCAGTGCTAGCCTCTATGGCTACACCTTC. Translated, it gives CSASLYGYTF.